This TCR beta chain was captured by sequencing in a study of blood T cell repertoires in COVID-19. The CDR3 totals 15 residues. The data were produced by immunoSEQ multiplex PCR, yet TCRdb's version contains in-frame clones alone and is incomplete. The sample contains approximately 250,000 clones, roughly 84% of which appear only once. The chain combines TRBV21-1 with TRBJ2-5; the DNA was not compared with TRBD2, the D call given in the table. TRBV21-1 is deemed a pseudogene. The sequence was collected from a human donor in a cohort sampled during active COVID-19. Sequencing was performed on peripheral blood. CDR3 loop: CASTQNSGVWETQYF. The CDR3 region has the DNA TGTGCCAGCACTCAAAATAGCGGGGTCTGGGAGACCCAGTACTTC.